One and the same sample provided the 28 T cell receptor beta chains below, sequenced in a study of T cells in Graves' hyperthyroidism and ophthalmopathy. Amplified TCR beta CDR3 regions came from RNA transcripts. With the HTBI primer set, the TCR CDR3 went through a first round of RT-PCR. TCRdb processed the multiplex PCR reads anew with MiXCR; each CDR3 protein has one entry. This table holds around 660,000 distinct CDR3 sequences, approximately 42% found once. Input material: peripheral blood or thyroid tissue (not recorded which). The receptors come from an adult man with Graves' disease, either hyperthyroidism or ophthalmopathy (not recorded which).

This clonotype appeared many times. The J gene is TRBJ2-2, the V gene TRBV7-9; possible D gene TRBD2, 5 bases. Germline V lookup: CDR1 SEHNR, CDR2 FQNEAQ (reference sequence). The V and J ends lost 1 base and 7 bases respectively, with 13 bases between them. The CDR3 loop spans 15 amino acids. CDR3 loop: CASSLGGLGGGELFF. The CDR3 DNA is TGTGCCAGCAGCTTAGGAGGCTTAGGAGGCGGGGAGCTGTTTTTT.

V usage is TRBV6-5 and J usage is TRBJ1-1, with D maybe TRBD1 (6 bases). CDR1 and CDR2 from the germline V gene are MNHEY and SVGAGI. V was cut by 7 bases and J by 1 base, with 16 bases left in between. The CDR3 runs to 15 residues. CDR3 sequence: CASNPGQVSNTEAFF. CDR3 DNA sequence: TGTGCCAGCAACCCGGGACAAGTTTCGAACACTGAAGCTTTCTTT.

The gene calls are TRBV10-1 and TRBJ2-5, with TRBD2 matching 7 bases. The germline V gene has CDR1 WNHNN and CDR2 SYGVQD (reference sequence). The CDR3 length is 14 residues. V trimming: 3 bases; J trimming: 5 bases; junction bases outside the gene matches: 6. CDR3 residues: CASSEGAGKETQYF. For the CDR3, the DNA is TGCGCCAGCAGTGAAGGAGCGGGGAAGGAGACCCAGTACTTC.

This chain joins TRBV2 and TRBJ2-7; a weak D match, TRBD2 (6 bases). Trimming took 2 bases from V and 3 from J, leaving 11 bases between them. CDR1 is SNHLY and CDR2 is FYNNEI in the germline V gene. This CDR3 region has 14 residues. The CDR3 DNA is TGTGCCAGCAGTGAATTTGGCGGGGACTACGAGCAGTACTTC. It yields the protein CASSEFGGDYEQYF.

The rearrangement uses TRBV5-5 and TRBJ1-6; maybe TRBD1 (6 bases). The CDR3 extends over 16 amino acids. V was trimmed by 5 bases and J by 11 bases, leaving 23 bases between them. Germline V CDR1 and CDR2: SGHKS, YYEKEE (reference sequence). The CDR3 sequence: CASSSAEAGESTPLHF. In nucleotides, the CDR3 is TGTGCCAGCAGTTCGGCCGAGGCAGGGGAATCTACACCCCTCCACTTT.

This clonotype was seen repeatedly, ten times or more. This chain connects TRBV20-1 to TRBJ1-4; 10 nucleotides line up with TRBD1. V lost 3 bases and J lost 2; bases outside the gene matches: 6. CDR3 length equals 16 residues. Per germline, CDR1 DFQATT and CDR2 SNEGSKA (reference sequence). The CDR3, as DNA: TGCAGTGCTAGGGACAGGGGGGCCAGTACTAATGAAAAACTGTTTTTT. Protein product: CSARDRGASTNEKLFF.

The V gene is TRBV5-1, the J gene TRBJ2-7, with 7 bases identical to TRBD1. Germline V gene lookup returns CDR1 SGHRS and CDR2 YFSETQ. The trim removed 5 bases at V and 2 bases at J, leaving 7 bases unmatched. The CDR3 spans 14 residues. CDR3 residues: CASRLRGGTYEQYF. The CDR3 DNA sequence: TGCGCCAGCAGGTTGAGAGGGGGCACCTACGAGCAGTACTTC. The entire variable domain, with the rest obtained from reference TRBV5-1 and TRBJ2-7, is as follows: KAGVTQTPRYLIKTRGQQVTLSCSPISGHRSVSWYQQTPGQGLQFLFEYFSETQRNKGNFPGRFSGRQFSNSRSEMNVSTLELGDSALYLCASRLRGGTYEQYFGPGTRLTVT.

V and J are TRBV20-1 and TRBJ1-1, with a weak D call TRBD1 (6 bases). The V gene's germline CDR1 is DFQATT and CDR2 SNEGSKA (reference sequence). V lost 2 bases and J lost 1, with 11 bases in between. This CDR3 spans 14 amino acids. CDR3 nucleotides: TGCAGTGCTAGAACGGGACACCCGAACACTGAAGCTTTCTTT. Encoded protein: CSARTGHPNTEAFF.

This chain connects TRBV7-3 to TRBJ1-4; no firm D call. CDR3 length: 16 residues. Trimming took off 2 bases at V and 10 bases at J, with 20 bases between the two ends. Germline V gene data show CDR1 as SGHTA and CDR2 as FQGTGA. DNA of the CDR3: TGTGCCAGCAGCTTATTCCACTCATACTACTGGGGAAAACTGTTTTTT. It translates to CASSLFHSYYWGKLFF.

This sequence joins TRBV28 and TRBJ1-4; no definite D call. The CDR3 has 16 residues. In germline, CDR1 is MDHEN, CDR2 SYDVKM. Trimming removed 6 bases from V and 7 bases from J, with 21 bases in between. CDR3 DNA sequence: TGTGCCAGCAGCCTCACGGCGGGCAGATCGAGTGAAAAACTGTTTTTT. Residues: CASSLTAGRSSEKLFF.

This clonotype was observed many times. The chain uses TRBV7-9 and TRBJ2-5, with a weak D call TRBD1 (7 bases). This CDR3 is 14 amino acids long. Trimming took off 7 bases at V and 5 bases at J, with 17 bases between the two ends. CDR1 SEHNR and CDR2 FQNEAQ come from the germline V gene (reference sequence). For the CDR3, the DNA is TGTGCCAGCAATCTAGGCAGGGGGGACGAGACCCAGTACTTC. Encoded protein: CASNLGRGDETQYF.

This clonotype came up a few times. This sequence joins TRBV20-1 and TRBJ1-4; maybe TRBD1 (6 bases). The ends were cut back, 2 bases at V and 2 bases at J, with 6 bases in the middle. Germline V gives CDR1 DFQATT, CDR2 SNEGSKA (reference sequence). The length of the CDR3 is 13 residues. CDR3 sequence: CSARQGTNEKLFF. CDR3 nucleotides: TGCAGTGCTAGACAGGGGACTAATGAAAAACTGTTTTTT.

This clonotype appeared a few times. This chain connects TRBV7-6 to TRBJ1-3; D uncertain. Per the germline V gene, CDR1 is SGHVS and CDR2 is FNYEAQ. CDR3 length: 15 residues. The V end lost 3 bases, the J end lost 4 bases, and 13 bases lay between the germline ends. The CDR3 region is CASSLSPVPGNTIYF. The CDR3 region has the DNA TGTGCCAGCAGCTTGTCCCCCGTACCAGGAAACACCATATATTTT.

The CDR3 nucleotides read TGTGCCACCAGCAGTCGGGACAGGCAAGAGACCCAGTACTTC. Translation: CATSSRDRQETQYF. The chain couples TRBV15 to TRBJ2-5, with TRBD1 matching 8 bases. The CDR3 runs to 14 residues. J lost 2 bases, V lost 3 bases, and 2 bases had no gene match. Germline V gives CDR1 LNHNV, CDR2 YYDKDF (reference sequence). Together with reference TRBV15 and TRBJ2-5, the CDR3 gives the full variable domain: DAMVIQNPRYQVTQFGKPVTLSCSQTLNHNVMYWYQQKSSQAPKLLFHYYDKDFNNEADTPDNFQSRRPNTSFCFLDIRSPGLGDTAMYLCATSSRDRQETQYFGPGTRLLVL.

The chain uses TRBV2 and TRBJ1-1; no clear D. The CDR3 covers 11 residues. Looked up from germline, CDR1 is SNHLY and CDR2 is FYNNEI. CDR3 bases: TGTGCTCTACCATTCAACACTGAAGCTTTCTTT. This translates into CALPFNTEAFF.

CDR3 in DNA: TGTGCCACCAGCAGAGATCCGGACAGGGGGTCGGCCTACGAGCAGTACTTC. Encoded protein: CATSRDPDRGSAYEQYF. This chain connects TRBV15 to TRBJ2-7; 10 bases line up with TRBD1. The V gene end was trimmed by 0 bases and the J gene end by 2 bases; junction bases not matched to a gene: 7. The CDR3 totals 17 residues. CDR1 is LNHNV, CDR2 YYDKDF, per germline (reference sequence).

This clonotype was counted between two and nine times. This sequence joins TRBV24-1 and TRBJ2-1; no clear D gene. Germline assignment: CDR1 KGHDR and CDR2 SFDVKD. V lost 4 bases and J lost 0, with 0 bases in between. This CDR3 is 12 amino acids long. DNA for the CDR3: TGTGCCACCAGTGACTCCTACAATGAGCAGTTCTTC. It encodes CATSDSYNEQFF.

The rearrangement uses TRBV20-1 and TRBJ1-5; 7 bases agree with TRBD1. Germline lookup yields CDR1 DFQATT and CDR2 SNEGSKA (reference sequence). The J segment lost 6 bases and the V segment lost 5 bases, leaving 7 bases of the junction unmatched. CDR3 length: 13 residues. The CDR3 reads CSARAGGGQPQHF. The CDR3 DNA sequence: TGCAGTGCTCGGGCAGGGGGAGGTCAGCCCCAGCATTTT.

This clonotype occurred many times. The J gene is TRBJ1-6, the V gene TRBV7-3; 12 bases match TRBD1. The V gene's germline CDR1 is SGHTA and CDR2 FQGTGA. The CDR3 is 16 amino acids. V shed 4 bases, J shed 8 bases, and the junction held 6 bases outside the gene matches. The DNA of the CDR3 is TGTGCCAGCAGCTCTACCGGGACAGGGGGCTATTCACCCCTCCACTTT. Encoded protein: CASSSTGTGGYSPLHF.

This clonotype was observed a few times. The junction differs from germline at one of its ends, possibly a read error. J is TRBJ1-4 and V is TRBV4-1, with TRBD1 identical over 9 bases. CDR1 is MGHRA, CDR2 YSYEKL, per germline. The CDR3 runs to 13 residues. CDR3 in amino acids: CAGSGTGNEKLFF. The CDR3 coding sequence is TGCGCCGGCAGCGGGACAGGGAATGAAAAACTGTTTTTT.

The V call is TRBV7-8, the J call TRBJ2-7, with unresolved D. Per germline, CDR1 SGHVS and CDR2 FQNEAQ. V was cut by 2 bases and J by 3 bases, with 5 bases left in between. The CDR3 totals 12 residues. CDR3 DNA sequence: TGTGCCAGCAGCTTACACCTCTACGAGCAGTACTTC. This gives the protein CASSLHLYEQYF.

In this sample, this clonotype turned up a few times. The chain combines TRBV4-1 with TRBJ1-3; no clear D gene. CDR1 is MGHRA and CDR2 is YSYEKL in the germline V gene. The CDR3 is made up of 11 amino acids. Trimming took 1 base from V and 9 from J, leaving 4 bases between them. This chain's CDR3 is CASSQGATIYF. The CDR3 DNA reads TGCGCCAGCAGCCAAGGAGCCACCATATATTTT.

This clonotype was counted only a few times. This chain uses TRBV5-1 with TRBJ2-2; the D gene is possibly TRBD2 (5 bases). V lost 4 bases to trimming and J lost 7 bases, with 14 bases between them. Germline CDR1 reads SGHRS; CDR2 reads YFSETQ. This CDR3 spans 14 amino acids. The CDR3 nucleotides are TGCGCCAGCAGCCCCCGGGGTGAAGACGGGGAGCTGTTTTTT. Protein product: CASSPRGEDGELFF. Full variable domain (missing parts from reference TRBV5-1 and TRBJ2-2): KAGVTQTPRYLIKTRGQQVTLSCSPISGHRSVSWYQQTPGQGLQFLFEYFSETQRNKGNFPGRFSGRQFSNSRSEMNVSTLELGDSALYLCASSPRGEDGELFFGEGSRLTVL.

This clonotype has at least ten counts. The chain links TRBV7-2 to TRBJ2-7; 7 bases line up with TRBD1. The CDR3 sequence is 13 residues long. CDR1 and CDR2 from the germline V gene are SGHTA and FQGNSA. V trimming: 3 bases; J trimming: 7 bases; junction bases outside the gene matches: 6. Here the CDR3 DNA reads TGTGCCAGCAGCTTGGAGACAGGGCGAGAGCAGTACTTC. This sequence encodes CASSLETGREQYF.

This clonotype was detected many times. This sequence joins TRBV29-1 and TRBJ1-2; the match to TRBD1 covers 8 bases. CDR1 and CDR2 (germline): SQVTM, ANQGSEA. Trimming removed 3 bases from V and 4 bases from J; junction bases left unmatched: 7. CDR3 length equals 14 residues. The chain's CDR3 is CSVDETGGGYGYTF. The CDR3 DNA sequence: TGCAGCGTTGATGAAACAGGGGGAGGCTATGGCTACACCTTC.

On this clonotype itself: An end of the junction differs from the germline gene, which may be a read error. The chain carries TRBV18 and TRBJ2-7; TRBD2 matches at 8 bases. Germline CDR1 and CDR2: KGHSH and LQKENI. This CDR3 contains 13 residues. In DNA form, the CDR3 reads TGTGCCACCTCACGGGAGGGCCTAAGCGAGCAGTACTTC. Protein product: CATSREGLSEQYF.

This clonotype was seen a handful of times. V gene TRBV7-6 combines with J gene TRBJ1-1; TRBD1 aligns across 11 bases. Germline CDR1 SGHVS, CDR2 FNYEAQ. The CDR3 contains 15 residues. V was pared by 5 bases and J by 5 bases, with 7 bases of the junction left unmatched. The CDR3 loop is CASSPGQGAWTEAFF. The CDR3 coding sequence is TGTGCCAGCAGCCCCGGACAGGGGGCATGGACTGAAGCTTTCTTT.

This clonotype was recorded many times. J is TRBJ1-1 and V is TRBV15; 10 bases map to TRBD1. J lost 1 base, V lost 8 bases, and 4 bases had no gene match. This CDR3 contains 14 residues. Germline-derived CDR1 and CDR2 are LNHNV and YYDKDF (reference sequence). The chain's CDR3 is CATRRDRGNTEAFF. For the CDR3, the DNA is TGTGCCACCCGCCGGGACAGGGGGAACACTGAAGCTTTCTTT.